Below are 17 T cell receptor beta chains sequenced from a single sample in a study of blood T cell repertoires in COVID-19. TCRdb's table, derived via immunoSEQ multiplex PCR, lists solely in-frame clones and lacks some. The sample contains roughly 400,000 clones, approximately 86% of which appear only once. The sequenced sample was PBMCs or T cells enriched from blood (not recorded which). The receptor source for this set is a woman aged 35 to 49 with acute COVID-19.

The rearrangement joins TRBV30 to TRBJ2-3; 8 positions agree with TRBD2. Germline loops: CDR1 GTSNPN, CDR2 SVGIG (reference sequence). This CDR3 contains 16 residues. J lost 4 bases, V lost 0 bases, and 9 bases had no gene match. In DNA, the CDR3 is TGTGCCTGGAGTGTACCTATAGCGGGGATCGCAGATACGCAGTATTTT. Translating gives CAWSVPIAGIADTQYF.

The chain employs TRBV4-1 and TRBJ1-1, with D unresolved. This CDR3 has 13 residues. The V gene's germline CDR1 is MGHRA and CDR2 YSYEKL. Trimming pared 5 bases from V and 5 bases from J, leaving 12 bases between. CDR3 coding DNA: TGCGCCAGCAGCGAAACCCCCGGGACTGAAGCTTTCTTT. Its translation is CASSETPGTEAFF.

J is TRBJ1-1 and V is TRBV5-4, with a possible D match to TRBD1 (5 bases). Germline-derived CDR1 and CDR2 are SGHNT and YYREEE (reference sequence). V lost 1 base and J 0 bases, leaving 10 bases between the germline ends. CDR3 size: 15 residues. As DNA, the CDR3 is TGTGCCAGCAGCTTGCCGGGACTCTTGAACACTGAAGCTTTCTTT. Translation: CASSLPGLLNTEAFF.

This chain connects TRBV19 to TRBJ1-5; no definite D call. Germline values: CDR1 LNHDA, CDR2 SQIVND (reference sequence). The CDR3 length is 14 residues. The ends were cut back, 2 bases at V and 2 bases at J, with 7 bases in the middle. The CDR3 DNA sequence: TGTGCCAGTAGTATATTCCGGGGCAATCAGCCCCAGCATTTT. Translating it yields CASSIFRGNQPQHF. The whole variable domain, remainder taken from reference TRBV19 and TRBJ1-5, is DGGITQSPKYLFRKEGQNVTLSCEQNLNHDAMYWYRQDPGQGLRLIYYSQIVNDFQKGDIAEGYSVSREKKESFPLTVTSAQKNPTAFYLCASSIFRGNQPQHFGDGTRLSIL.

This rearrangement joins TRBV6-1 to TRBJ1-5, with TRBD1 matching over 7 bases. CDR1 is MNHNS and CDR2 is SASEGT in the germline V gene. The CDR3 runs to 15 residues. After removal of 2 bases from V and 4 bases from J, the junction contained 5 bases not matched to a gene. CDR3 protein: CASSEQGVGNQPQHF. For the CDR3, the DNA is TGTGCCAGCAGTGAACAGGGGGTCGGGAATCAGCCCCAGCATTTT.

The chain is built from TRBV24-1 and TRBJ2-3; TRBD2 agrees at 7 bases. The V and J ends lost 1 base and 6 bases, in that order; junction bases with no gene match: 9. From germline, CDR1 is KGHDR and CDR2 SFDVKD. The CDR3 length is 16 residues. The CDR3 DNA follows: TGTGCCACCAGTGATTTAGGGTCAGTCGGGGGGGATACGCAGTATTTT. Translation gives CATSDLGSVGGDTQYF.

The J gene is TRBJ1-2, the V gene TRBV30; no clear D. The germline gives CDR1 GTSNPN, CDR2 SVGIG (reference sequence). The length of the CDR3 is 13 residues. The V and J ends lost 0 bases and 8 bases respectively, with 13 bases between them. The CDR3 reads CAWSVRGFEGYTF. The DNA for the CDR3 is TGTGCCTGGAGTGTACGGGGATTTGAGGGCTACACCTTC.

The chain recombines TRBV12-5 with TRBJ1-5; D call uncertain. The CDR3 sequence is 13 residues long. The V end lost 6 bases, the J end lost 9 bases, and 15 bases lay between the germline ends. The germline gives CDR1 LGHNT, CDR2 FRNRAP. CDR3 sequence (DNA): TGTGCTAGTGGCCCTGGCCCTGCCCGGCCCCAGCATTTT. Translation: CASGPGPARPQHF.

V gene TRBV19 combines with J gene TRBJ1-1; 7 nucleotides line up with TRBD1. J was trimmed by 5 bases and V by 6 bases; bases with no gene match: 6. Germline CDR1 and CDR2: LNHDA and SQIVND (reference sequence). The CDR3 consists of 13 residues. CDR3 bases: TGTGCCAGTAGCCCCAGGGGGAGTACTGAAGCTTTCTTT. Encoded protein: CASSPRGSTEAFF.

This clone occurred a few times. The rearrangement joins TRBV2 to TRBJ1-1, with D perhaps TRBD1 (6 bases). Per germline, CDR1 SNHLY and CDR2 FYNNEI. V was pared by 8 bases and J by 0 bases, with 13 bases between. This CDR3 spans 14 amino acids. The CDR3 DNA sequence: TGTGCCAGCGCCGGGACAAACATGAACACTGAAGCTTTCTTT. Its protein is CASAGTNMNTEAFF.

The CDR3 nucleotides read TGTGCCAGCAGTTACCGGGTCCCCCGGGGGAACACCATATATTTT. Translated, it gives CASSYRVPRGNTIYF. The rearrangement joins TRBV6-5 to TRBJ1-3; possibly TRBD1 for D (5 bases). This CDR3 spans 15 amino acids. Trimming pared 2 bases from V and 7 bases from J, leaving 15 bases between. Germline V gene lookup returns CDR1 MNHEY and CDR2 SVGAGI.

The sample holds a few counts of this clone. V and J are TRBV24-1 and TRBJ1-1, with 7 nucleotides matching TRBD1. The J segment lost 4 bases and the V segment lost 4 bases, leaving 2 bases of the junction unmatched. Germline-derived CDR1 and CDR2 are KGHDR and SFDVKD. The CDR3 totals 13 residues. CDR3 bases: TGTGCCACCAGTGAAAACAGGGGCACTGAAGCTTTCTTT. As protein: CATSENRGTEAFF.

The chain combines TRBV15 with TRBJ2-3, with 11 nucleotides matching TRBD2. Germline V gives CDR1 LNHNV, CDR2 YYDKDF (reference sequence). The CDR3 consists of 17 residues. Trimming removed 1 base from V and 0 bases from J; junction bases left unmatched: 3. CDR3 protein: CATSRASGGPSTDTQYF. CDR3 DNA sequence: TGTGCCACCAGCAGAGCTAGCGGGGGGCCTAGCACAGATACGCAGTATTTT. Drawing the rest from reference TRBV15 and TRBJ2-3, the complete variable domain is DAMVIQNPRYQVTQFGKPVTLSCSQTLNHNVMYWYQQKSSQAPKLLFHYYDKDFNNEADTPDNFQSRRPNTSFCFLDIRSPGLGDTAMYLCATSRASGGPSTDTQYFGPGTRLTVL.

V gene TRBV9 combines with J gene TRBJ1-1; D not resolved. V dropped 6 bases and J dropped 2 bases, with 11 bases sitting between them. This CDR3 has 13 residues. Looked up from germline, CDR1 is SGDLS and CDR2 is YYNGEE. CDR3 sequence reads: CASNSEGNTEAFF. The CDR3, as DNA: TGTGCCAGCAATTCTGAGGGAAACACTGAAGCTTTCTTT.

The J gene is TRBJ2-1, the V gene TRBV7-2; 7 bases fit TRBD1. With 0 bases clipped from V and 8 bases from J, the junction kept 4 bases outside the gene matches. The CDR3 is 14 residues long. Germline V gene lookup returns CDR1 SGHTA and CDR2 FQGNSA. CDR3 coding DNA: TGTGCCAGCAGCTTAGCCGGGACAGTGGATGAGCAGTTCTTC. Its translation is CASSLAGTVDEQFF.

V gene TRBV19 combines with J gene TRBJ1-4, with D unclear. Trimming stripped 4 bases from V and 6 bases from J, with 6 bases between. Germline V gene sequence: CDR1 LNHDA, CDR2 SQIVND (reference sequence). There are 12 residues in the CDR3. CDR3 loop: CASSSAYEKLFF. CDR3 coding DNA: TGTGCCAGTAGTAGCGCGTATGAAAAACTGTTTTTT.

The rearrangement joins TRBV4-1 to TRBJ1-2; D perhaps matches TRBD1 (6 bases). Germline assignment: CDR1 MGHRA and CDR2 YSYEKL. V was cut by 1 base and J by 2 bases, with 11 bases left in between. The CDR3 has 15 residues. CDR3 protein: CASSQVGTMNYGYTF. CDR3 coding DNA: TGCGCCAGCAGCCAAGTTGGGACAATGAACTATGGCTACACCTTC.